Shown below are 5 T cell receptor beta chains from a single sample sequenced in a study of regulatory T cells in long-lasting Graves disease. Through Arm-PCR of CDR3 regions and iRepertoire HTBI primers, TCR beta libraries were built. TCRdb re-called the multiplex PCR reads with MiXCR, one entry per CDR3 protein. Here the sample spans about 460,000 distinct CDR3 sequences, 12% to 15% being singletons. Time point reported: newly diagnosed GD, antithyroid drugs for less than 3 months. TCR sequences were obtained from RNA taken from PBMCs. These records were also assigned to another study, of T cells in Graves' hyperthyroidism and ophthalmopathy.

Material: peripheral blood mononuclear cells (PBMCs), obtained at new diagnosis, from a patient treated with antithyroid drugs. The receptors derive from a woman aged 50 to 65 with Graves disease.

The chain employs TRBV20-1 and TRBJ2-1; the match to TRBD2 covers 11 bases. Germline V CDR1 and CDR2: DFQATT, SNEGSKA (reference sequence). The V and J ends lost 2 bases and 8 bases, in that order; junction bases with no gene match: 14. This CDR3 spans 17 amino acids. CDR3 in DNA: TGCAGTGCTAGACCCCCAAGCGTAGCGGGAGGGAGATATGAGCAGTTCTTC. Amino acid sequence: CSARPPSVAGGRYEQFF.

In this sample, this clonotype turned up a few times. The genes are TRBV20-1 and TRBJ2-7, with 8 bases that match TRBD1. There are 15 residues in the CDR3. Germline loops: CDR1 DFQATT, CDR2 SNEGSKA (reference sequence). J lost 3 bases, V lost 5 bases, and 12 bases had no gene match. In DNA, the CDR3 is TGCAGTGCTCCCTTCGTCCGACAGGGGTTCTACGAGCAGTACTTC. This encodes CSAPFVRQGFYEQYF.

This clonotype showed up just a few times. J is TRBJ1-5 and V is TRBV28, with a weak D call TRBD1 (5 bases). The V end was cut by 6 bases, the J end by 8 bases, with 14 bases between. The CDR3 loop spans 13 amino acids. Germline V gene data show CDR1 as MDHEN and CDR2 as SYDVKM. CDR3 DNA: TGTGCCAGCAGCCCGGTCAGGGCAGAGCCCCAGCATTTT. Translated, it gives CASSPVRAEPQHF.

This clonotype showed up just a few times. The genes are TRBV29-1 and TRBJ1-1; D gene uncertain. The V end lost 0 bases, the J end lost 4 bases, and 9 bases lay between the germline ends. The CDR3 runs to 13 residues. CDR1 and CDR2 from the germline V gene are SQVTM and ANQGSEA. CDR3 bases: TGCAGCGTTGAAGATCAATTTGCCACTGAAGCTTTCTTT. Translated, it gives CSVEDQFATEAFF.

This clonotype was observed many times. V and J are TRBV28 and TRBJ2-4; no clear D gene. Germline V CDR1 and CDR2: MDHEN, SYDVKM. This CDR3 region has 14 residues. V was trimmed by 6 bases and J by 0 bases, leaving 9 bases between them. CDR3 nucleotides: TGTGCCAGCAGGAAAAGAATAGCCAAAAACATTCAGTACTTC. Amino acids: CASRKRIAKNIQYF. The complete variable domain, with remaining parts taken from reference TRBV28 and TRBJ2-4, reads DVKVTQSSRYLVKRTGEKVFLECVQDMDHENMFWYRQDPGLGLRLIYFSYDVKMKEKGDIPEGYSVSREKKERFSLILESASTNQTSMYLCASRKRIAKNIQYFGAGTRLSVL.